These 19 T cell receptor beta chains share one sample of origin, sequenced in a study of T-cell memory formation after mild COVID-19. TCRdb re-called the 5' RACE reads through MiXCR, storing one row per CDR3 protein. The sample includes 470,000 or so distinct CDR3 sequences, 25% of them seen just once. The sequencing input was PBMCs or a T cell subset sorted from them (not recorded which). The receptors derive from an adult woman who had mild COVID-19 (a few samples of this study predate the infection). Cell type and time point are not known.

The gene calls are TRBV29-1 and TRBJ1-1; D is uncertain. The CDR3 contains 10 residues. The germline V and J ends were trimmed by 2 bases and 8 bases, with 6 bases remaining between them. From germline, CDR1 is SQVTM and CDR2 ANQGSEA. The CDR3 sequence: CSVESVEAFF. CDR3 sequence (DNA): TGCAGCGTTGAAAGTGTGGAAGCTTTCTTT.

This clonotype was seen more than once but under ten times. The chain has TRBV29-1 and TRBJ2-5; possible D gene TRBD1, 5 bases. From germline, CDR1 is SQVTM and CDR2 ANQGSEA. This CDR3 region has 12 residues. V dropped 1 base and J dropped 4 bases, with 7 bases sitting between them. In DNA form, the CDR3 reads TGCAGCGTTGAAGGGGGCGCAGAGACCCAGTACTTC. The encoded protein is CSVEGGAETQYF.

The V call is TRBV12-3 or TRBV12-4, the J call TRBJ2-2; no clear D gene. Trimming shortened V by 6 bases and J by 9 bases, and 17 bases separated the two germline ends. The CDR3 spans 14 residues. The CDR3 DNA reads as TGTGCCAGCAGATTTTCAGGAACCTTTTGGGAGCTGTTTTTT. This encodes CASRFSGTFWELFF.

V usage is TRBV15 and J usage is TRBJ2-1; D perhaps matches TRBD2 (6 bases). Trimming pared 5 bases from V and 8 bases from J, leaving 10 bases between. The CDR3 is made up of 12 amino acids. Germline values: CDR1 LNHNV, CDR2 YYDKDF (reference sequence). CDR3 coding DNA: TGTGCCACCAGCGGGGGGTTCGATGAGCAGTTCTTC. Translating gives CATSGGFDEQFF.

V and J are TRBV24-1 and TRBJ2-2; D is unresolved. CDR1 is KGHDR, CDR2 SFDVKD, per germline. The ends were cut back, 5 bases at V and 4 bases at J, with 7 bases in the middle. CDR3 length: 13 residues. CDR3 sequence reads: CATSVVGTGELFF. DNA of the CDR3: TGTGCCACCAGTGTAGTCGGCACCGGGGAGCTGTTTTTT.

This clonotype was detected only a few times. This chain joins TRBV7-9 and TRBJ2-1, with D unresolved. The CDR3 consists of 15 residues. The germline CDR1 and CDR2 sequences are SEHNR and FQNEAQ (reference sequence). The V gene lost 4 bases and the J gene lost 0 bases, with 10 bases spanning the gap. CDR3 sequence (DNA): TGTGCCAGCAGCTCCCTCCGGTCCTCCTACAATGAGCAGTTCTTC. Protein: CASSSLRSSYNEQFF.

The V call is TRBV7-9, the J call TRBJ2-1; possibly TRBD1 for D (6 bases). V lost 5 bases to trimming and J lost 0 bases, with 14 bases between them. Germline V gene lookup returns CDR1 SEHNR and CDR2 FQNEAQ (reference sequence). This CDR3 has 16 residues. The CDR3 coding sequence is TGTGCCAGCAGCCCCCGACAGGCTTTCTCCTACAATGAGCAGTTCTTC. This encodes CASSPRQAFSYNEQFF.

A few counts support this clonotype. This chain joins TRBV3-1 and TRBJ2-7; 7 bases match TRBD1. Germline V gene lookup returns CDR1 LGHDT and CDR2 YNNKEL (reference sequence). The length of the CDR3 is 13 residues. J lost 10 bases, V lost 5 bases, and 11 bases had no gene match. The CDR3 sequence is CASSTPGGYLQYF. The CDR3 DNA reads TGTGCCAGCAGCACTCCAGGGGGATATCTCCAGTACTTC.

In its sample, this clonotype was seen many times. V is TRBV7-3 and J is TRBJ2-1; TRBD1 might be the D (6 bases). The V end was cut by 5 bases, the J end by 8 bases, with 16 bases between. Per the germline V gene, CDR1 is SGHTA and CDR2 is FQGTGA. The CDR3 covers 14 residues. This CDR3 reads CASSSLHRVDEQFF. Here the CDR3 DNA reads TGTGCCAGCAGCAGCCTCCACAGGGTCGATGAGCAGTTCTTC.

The CDR3 is CASIKQGLTDTQYF. CDR3 sequence (DNA): TGTGCCAGCATTAAACAGGGCCTCACAGATACGCAGTATTTT. The chain recombines TRBV27 with TRBJ2-3; weak D call: TRBD1 (6 bases). Trimming stripped 7 bases from V and 2 bases from J, with 13 bases between. From germline, CDR1 is MNHEY and CDR2 SMNVEV (reference sequence). The CDR3 is made up of 14 amino acids.

This clonotype turned up a few times. The chain combines TRBV7-9 with TRBJ2-7; 9 nucleotides line up with TRBD1. Germline CDR1 and CDR2: SEHNR and FQNEAQ (reference sequence). The CDR3 sequence is 14 residues long. The junction had 4 bases not matched to a gene; V was cut back by 4 bases and J by 3 bases. The DNA for the CDR3 is TGTGCCAGCAGCTGGGGACAGGGTTACTACGAGCAGTACTTC. Its translation: CASSWGQGYYEQYF.

V and J are TRBV12-3 or TRBV12-4 and TRBJ2-7; 9 bases align to TRBD1. The CDR3 has 17 residues. V lost 4 bases to trimming and J lost 3 bases; unmatched junction nucleotides: 13. CDR3 sequence (DNA): TGTGCCAGCAGTTCCATGATCCCCGGGACAGGGTACTACGAGCAGTACTTC. Translating it yields CASSSMIPGTGYYEQYF.

The J gene is TRBJ2-3, the V gene TRBV7-3; 10 bases fit TRBD2. V shed 3 bases, J shed 4 bases, and the junction held 10 bases outside the gene matches. Germline V gene sequence: CDR1 SGHTA, CDR2 FQGTGA. CDR3 length equals 17 residues. CDR3 bases: TGTGCCAGCAGCTTTAAGGCTCTAGCGGGAGTCCCAGATACGCAGTATTTT. Its protein is CASSFKALAGVPDTQYF.

This clonotype has more than one count but fewer than ten. The rearrangement links TRBV7-9 to TRBJ2-2; TRBD2 is a possible D gene (5 bases). V dropped 1 base and J dropped 0 bases, with 9 bases sitting between them. In germline, CDR1 is SEHNR, CDR2 FQNEAQ (reference sequence). This CDR3 comprises 16 residues. CDR3 sequence reads: CASSLVSGPNTGELFF. The CDR3 DNA reads as TGTGCCAGCAGCTTAGTAAGCGGACCGAACACCGGGGAGCTGTTTTTT.

Only a few counts were recorded for this clonotype. The V and J genes are TRBV5-1 and TRBJ2-2; 14 bases line up with TRBD2. The junction had 10 bases not matched to a gene; V was cut back by 4 bases and J by 5 bases. Germline-derived CDR1 and CDR2 are SGHRS and YFSETQ. The CDR3 runs 18 residues. The CDR3 region is CASSGGLAGGYNTGELFF. DNA of the CDR3: TGCGCCAGCAGCGGTGGACTAGCGGGGGGCTACAATACCGGGGAGCTGTTTTTT.

This clonotype was seen more than once but under ten times. The chain links TRBV25-1 to TRBJ1-5; tentative D call: TRBD1 (5 bases). Germline V CDR1 and CDR2: MGHDK, SYGVNS. The CDR3 length is 12 residues. V lost 3 bases and J 11 bases, leaving 11 bases between the germline ends. CDR3: CASSEGGLAQHF. The CDR3 coding sequence is TGTGCCAGCAGTGAGGGGGGTCTGGCCCAGCATTTT.

This chain connects TRBV9 to TRBJ1-1; possible D gene TRBD1, 5 bases. Deletions cut 3 bases from V and 1 base from J, with 7 bases between. Germline V gives CDR1 SGDLS, CDR2 YYNGEE. This CDR3 has 13 amino acids. CDR3 in amino acids: CASSAGQNTEAFF. The CDR3, as DNA: TGTGCCAGCAGCGCAGGGCAGAACACTGAAGCTTTCTTT.

In its sample, this clonotype was seen a few times. The CDR3 loop is CASSSETNTGELFF. The DNA of the CDR3 is TGCGCCAGCAGCTCAGAGACGAACACCGGGGAGCTGTTTTTT. The chain carries TRBV5-1 and TRBJ2-2; D not resolved. This CDR3 region has 14 residues. Trimming pared 3 bases from V and 0 bases from J, leaving 6 bases between. The germline gives CDR1 SGHRS, CDR2 YFSETQ.

The CDR3 bases are TGTGCCAGCAGCGTAGGATCAAGACAGGGAGGAGAGACCCAGTACTTC. Amino acids: CASSVGSRQGGETQYF. The chain couples TRBV9 to TRBJ2-5, with a weak D call TRBD1 (7 bases). The V gene's germline CDR1 is SGDLS and CDR2 YYNGEE. V gave up 0 bases and J gave up 4 bases, with 16 bases separating them. The CDR3 extends over 16 amino acids.